The 20 T cell receptor beta chains presented below share a single source sample, sequenced in a study of CDR3 diversity in severe acne (dated by TCRdb to between 2018 and 2021). The library was built by means of PCR. The instrument given in TCRdb is Illumina HiSeq 2000. The public reads were quality trimmed at Q25 with fastp and then assembled into clones with MiXCR by TCRdb, keeping productive beta chains. Entries that share a CDR3 protein sequence are merged under the most common genes and DNA. Across this sample there are 65,000 to 95,000 distinct CDR3 sequences, with over 40% seen only once. About 13% of the sample is held by the ten biggest clonotypes. The source material was blood. Every receptor here comes from a male donor in good health, without acne.

The chain links TRBV2 to TRBJ1-2, with D unresolved. Germline values: CDR1 SNHLY, CDR2 FYNNEI. CDR3 length: 12 residues. V was cut by 5 bases and J by 2 bases, with 6 bases left in between. DNA for the CDR3: TGTGCCAGCAGTCCCGGGAACTATGGCTACACCTTC. This translates into CASSPGNYGYTF.

Judged by abundance, this clonotype is medium-sized (0.01 to 0.1%). V and J are TRBV5-8 and TRBJ1-4; D is perhaps TRBD1 (6 bases). The CDR3 extends over 16 amino acids. CDR1 and CDR2 from the germline V gene are SGHTS and YDEGEE. The V and J ends lost 0 bases and 5 bases respectively, with 14 bases between them. The CDR3: CASSLGGRGSNEKLFF. The CDR3 DNA follows: TGTGCCAGCAGCTTGGGGGGCAGGGGCTCCAATGAAAAACTGTTTTTT.

The chain couples TRBV29-1 to TRBJ1-2, with D hard to call. The germline V gene has CDR1 SQVTM and CDR2 ANQGSEA. V dropped 4 bases and J dropped 2 bases, with 8 bases sitting between them. This CDR3 region has 12 residues. CDR3 sequence reads: CSVAGRNYGYTF. The DNA for the CDR3 is TGCAGCGTTGCCGGACGGAACTATGGCTACACCTTC.

The gene calls are TRBV13 and TRBJ2-2; 8 bases agree with TRBD2. CDR3 length: 16 amino acids. J lost 3 bases, V lost 5 bases, and 8 bases had no gene match. Per germline, CDR1 PRHDT and CDR2 FYEKMQ (reference sequence). CDR3 residues: CASSARLAPDTGELFF. The CDR3 DNA reads as TGTGCCAGCAGCGCCCGACTAGCGCCAGACACCGGGGAGCTGTTTTTT.

The CDR3 spells CATSDLSGMGLGGDTQYF. The CDR3 nucleotides read TGTGCCACCAGTGACCTTAGCGGGATGGGATTGGGGGGAGATACGCAGTATTTT. V gene TRBV24-1 combines with J gene TRBJ2-3, with 8 bases aligning to TRBD2. The CDR3 has 18 amino acids. The V gene's germline CDR1 is KGHDR and CDR2 SFDVKD. The V segment lost 4 bases and the J segment 5 bases; nucleotides outside the gene matches: 16.

In the case of this clonotype: Likely a read error: the CDR3 ends without its conserved phenylalanine or tryptophan. The DNA is omitted, as the CDR3 cannot be located on it reliably, and the CDR3 follows TCRdb's listing. This chain connects TRBV19 to TRBJ2-3; the table's D call TRBD2 went unverified against the DNA. The germline gives CDR1 LNHDA, CDR2 SQIVND (reference sequence). The CDR3 region is 15 residues in length, termini included. CDR3: CASRIRGANSATHFC.

This clonotype was seen a few times. The rearrangement links TRBV20-1 to TRBJ2-7, with D possibly matching TRBD2 (6 bases). The CDR3 consists of 13 residues. Germline V gene data show CDR1 as DFQATT and CDR2 as SNEGSKA (reference sequence). The V end was cut by 8 bases, the J end by 2 bases, with 16 bases between. The CDR3 protein is CSTMGRETYEQYF. The CDR3 nucleotides are TGCAGTACGATGGGGCGGGAAACCTACGAGCAGTACTTC.

In this sample, this clonotype turned up a few times. The rearrangement joins TRBV29-1 to TRBJ2-5; D is possibly TRBD2 (5 bases). Germline loops: CDR1 SQVTM, CDR2 ANQGSEA. Trimming left V 0 bases short and J 4 bases short, with 12 bases between. The length of the CDR3 is 14 residues. The CDR3 protein is CSVEDGTRAETQYF. The CDR3 nucleotides are TGCAGCGTTGAAGACGGCACGAGGGCAGAGACCCAGTACTTC.

The chain employs TRBV29-1 and TRBJ2-1; possibly TRBD2 for D (6 bases). This CDR3 has 15 amino acids. The ends were cut back, 6 bases at V and 7 bases at J, with 22 bases in the middle. The germline gives CDR1 SQVTM, CDR2 ANQGSEA. The CDR3 here is CSVPTSPGPPNEQFF. The CDR3 DNA reads as TGCAGCGTCCCAACTAGCCCGGGGCCCCCGAATGAGCAGTTCTTC.

This clonotype has ten or more counts. This chain joins TRBV18 and TRBJ1-2, with unresolved D. With 0 bases removed from V and 0 bases from J, the gap between germline ends came to 14 bases. In germline, CDR1 is KGHSH, CDR2 LQKENI. This CDR3 spans 17 amino acids. CDR3 amino acids: CASSPPISAGTNYGYTF. The CDR3 DNA is TGTGCCAGCTCACCACCGATCTCGGCAGGAACTAACTATGGCTACACCTTC.

The chain is built from TRBV18 and TRBJ2-7; 8 bases are shared with TRBD1. This CDR3 is 16 amino acids long. The V and J ends lost 3 bases and 6 bases, in that order; junction bases with no gene match: 13. Germline CDR1 reads KGHSH; CDR2 reads LQKENI. CDR3 sequence: CASSPLTTGAAGEQYF. The CDR3 bases are TGTGCCAGCTCACCGCTAACGACAGGGGCTGCCGGCGAGCAGTACTTC.

This chain connects TRBV29-1 to TRBJ1-3; 8 bases fit TRBD1. Germline V gene sequence: CDR1 SQVTM, CDR2 ANQGSEA. This CDR3 has 15 amino acids. The V and J ends lost 4 bases and 0 bases, in that order; junction bases with no gene match: 5. The CDR3 DNA reads TGCAGCGTTGGGACAGGGTCTACCTCTGGAAACACCATATATTTT. Protein sequence: CSVGTGSTSGNTIYF.

A note on this clonotype: It is unclear where the CDR3 begins or ends on the DNA, so no DNA is shown, and the CDR3 is as TCRdb lists it. This sequence joins TRBV25-1 and TRBJ2-5; the table's D call, TRBD2, has no DNA check behind it. CDR1 and CDR2 from the germline V gene are MGHDK and SYGVNS. The CDR3 is 18 amino acids in total, end residues counted. CDR3 loop: CASSFYICSAGGRETQYF.

In DNA, the CDR3 is TGTGCCAGCAGTGAACCAGGGGGCTCCTATGGCTACACCTTC. Protein product: CASSEPGGSYGYTF. The chain combines TRBV6-1 with TRBJ1-2, with 8 bases matching TRBD1. V lost 2 bases, J lost 4 bases, and 3 bases stayed unmatched. CDR3 size: 14 residues. CDR1 is MNHNS and CDR2 is SASEGT in the germline V gene.

This clonotype was seen many times. The CDR3 DNA reads TGCGCCAGCAGATATCGGACTAGCGGATCCACAGATACGCAGTATTTT. Translated, it gives CASRYRTSGSTDTQYF. The chain couples TRBV5-1 to TRBJ2-3, with 10 bases that match TRBD2. V was clipped by 5 bases and J by 2 bases; unmatched bases: 8. This CDR3 is built from 16 residues. Germline V CDR1 and CDR2: SGHRS, YFSETQ.

Many counts were recorded for this clonotype. The J gene is TRBJ2-1, the V gene TRBV6-5; tentative D call: TRBD1 (7 bases). Trimming left V 6 bases short and J 8 bases short, with 17 bases between. Per the germline V gene, CDR1 is MNHEY and CDR2 is SVGAGI. The CDR3 length is 14 residues. The CDR3 loop is CASRWRGREDEQFF. The CDR3 DNA reads TGTGCCAGCAGGTGGAGGGGGCGCGAAGATGAGCAGTTCTTC.

This clonotype showed up many times. The chain has TRBV12-2 and TRBJ2-7. TRBV12-2 is shown as a pseudogene. The CDR3 runs 16 residues. CDR3 loop: CASRLANPAYDYEQYF. The DNA of the CDR3 is TGTGCAAGTCGCTTAGCAAATCCTGCGTATGATTACGAGCAGTACTTC.

Only a few counts were recorded for this clonotype. The V and J genes are TRBV2 and TRBJ1-5, with 11 bases identical to TRBD1. V shed 4 bases and J 5 bases; nucleotides not matched to a gene: 4. Germline CDR1 and CDR2: SNHLY and FYNNEI. This CDR3 comprises 15 residues. CDR3 sequence reads: CASSARTGGDQPQHF. DNA for the CDR3: TGTGCCAGCAGTGCCCGGACAGGGGGCGATCAGCCCCAGCATTTT.

Regarding this clonotype: Mismatch with germline at one junction end may stem from a read error. This chain links TRBV30 with TRBJ2-5; TRBD2 aligns across 7 bases. The V gene's germline CDR1 is GTSNPN and CDR2 SVGIG (reference sequence). This CDR3 contains 14 residues. The CDR3 DNA reads as TGCGCCTCGCGGGGGATGGGGTACCAAGAGATCCAGTACTTC. Its protein product is CASRGMGYQEIQYF.

By frequency in the sample, this clonotype is medium-sized (0.01 to 0.1%). The chain employs TRBV7-2 and TRBJ2-2; maybe TRBD1 (5 bases). Germline CDR1 and CDR2: SGHTA and FQGNSA. CDR3 length: 15 amino acids. The V end lost 7 bases, the J end lost 2 bases, and 14 bases lay between the germline ends. DNA of the CDR3: TGTGCCAGCACCGGACAAGGCCCAAACACCGGGGAGCTGTTTTTT. It translates to CASTGQGPNTGELFF.